This T cell receptor (beta chain) was captured by sequencing in a study of blood T cell repertoires in COVID-19. Study-wide context: COVID-19 samples, acute and convalescent, were from the United States, Italy and Spain.

Per the original methods: For nucleated cells, counts were estimated from reference gene primer amplification. This table comes from immunoSEQ multiplex PCR, and its TCRdb copy is limited to in-frame clones, with some not included. Clone size and V and J calls were adopted from that table, with D and trimming inferred from the DNA. The top ten clones hold about an eighth of a sample with more than 95,000 clones, 84% of them seen once. Germline loops: CDR1 KGHSH, CDR2 LQKENI. The CDR3 is 12 amino acids. Trimming removed 1 base at V and 5 bases at J, with 5 bases between. This sequence joins TRBV18 and TRBJ2-5, with a weak D call TRBD2 (5 bases). The specimen was peripheral blood. The source of this sequence is a human donor in a cohort sampled during active or convalescent COVID-19. The CDR3 nucleotides read TGTGCCAGCTCACCACGAGGGGAGACCCAGTACTTC. Protein product: CASSPRGETQYF.